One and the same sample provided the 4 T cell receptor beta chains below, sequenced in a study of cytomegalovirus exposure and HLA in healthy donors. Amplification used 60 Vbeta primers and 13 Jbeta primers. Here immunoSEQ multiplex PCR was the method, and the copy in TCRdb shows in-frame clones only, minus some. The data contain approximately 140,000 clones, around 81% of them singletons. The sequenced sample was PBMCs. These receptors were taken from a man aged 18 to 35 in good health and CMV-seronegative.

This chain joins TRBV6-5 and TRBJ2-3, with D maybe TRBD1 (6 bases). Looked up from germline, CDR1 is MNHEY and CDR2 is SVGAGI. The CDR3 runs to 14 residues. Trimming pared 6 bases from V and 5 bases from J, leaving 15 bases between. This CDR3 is CASSLDRLRDTQYF. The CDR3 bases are TGTGCCAGCAGCCTCGACAGGTTAAGAGATACGCAGTATTTT.

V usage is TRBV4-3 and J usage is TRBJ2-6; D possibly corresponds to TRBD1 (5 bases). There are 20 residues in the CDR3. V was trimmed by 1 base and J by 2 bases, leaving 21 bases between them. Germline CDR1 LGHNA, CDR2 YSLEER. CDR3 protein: CASSQVLRRQKTAGANVLTF. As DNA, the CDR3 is TGCGCCAGCAGCCAAGTCCTCCGGAGACAGAAGACAGCTGGGGCCAACGTCCTGACTTTC.

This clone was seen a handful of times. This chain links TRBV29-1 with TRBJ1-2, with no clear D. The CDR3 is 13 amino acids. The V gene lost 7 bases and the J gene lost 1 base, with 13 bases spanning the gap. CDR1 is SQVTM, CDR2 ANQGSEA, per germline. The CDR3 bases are TGCAGCGCTACGGACGGACTTAACTATGGCTACACCTTC. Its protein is CSATDGLNYGYTF.

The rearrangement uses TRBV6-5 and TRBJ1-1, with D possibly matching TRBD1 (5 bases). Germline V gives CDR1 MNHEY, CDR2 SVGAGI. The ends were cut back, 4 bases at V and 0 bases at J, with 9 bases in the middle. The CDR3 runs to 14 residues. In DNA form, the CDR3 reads TGTGCCAGCAGTTTAAGACAGTTGAACACTGAAGCTTTCTTT. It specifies CASSLRQLNTEAFF.